This T cell receptor (beta chain) was sequenced for a study of shared clonotypes between healthy human individuals (dated by TCRdb to 2018 to 2020). Context from the whole study: The cohort comprised a couple of women and a few men aged 18 to 49 years. For each donor, CD4 naive and CD4 memory were each given three plates, CD8 naive was given two plates, and CD8 memory was given one plate. Libraries were prepared and TCR repertoires were sequenced by different laboratories using diverse techniques, in order to increase sequencing depth and limit assay-specific biases. The study deeply sequenced blood TCR repertoires of about 5 healthy adults to estimate repertoire size and the extent of clonotype sharing between individuals. Per donor, leukapheresis produced somewhere between about 0.94 and 10 billion PBMCs.

Note on this clone: Its antigen remains unidentified. Per-base quality was not reported, and no clone a single base away is much larger than it.

Using the deep immunoSEQ assay, TCR CDR3 regions were amplified from genomic DNA by multiplex PCR. Genomic DNA extracted from each cell subset was distributed evenly over all wells of several immunoSEQ 96-well plates, and each plate served as one replicate. For sorted subsets, 200 to 250 ng genomic DNA, equal to about 30,000 T cell genomes, was loaded into each replicate PCR. Purified libraries were quantified with a Qubit 3.0 fluorometer, sized on a Bioanalyzer 2100, and re-quantified with the KAPA Library Quantification kit. Every immunoSEQ 96-well plate was sequenced on a dedicated single-read 150-cycle Illumina NextSeq 550 flow cell. In the paper's pipeline: Because the immunoSEQ output held only junctional sequences and lacked quality scores, the filtering could not match the filtering applied to full-length reads. Sequences were annotated with PyIR, a Python wrapper for IgBLAST v1.9, using IMGT germline references to assign V/J genes and CDR3. Any read was removed if the V/J assignment was weak (E-value above 1e-6), the CDR3 was missing, or the read contained stop codons, out-of-frame junctions, or ambiguous translated residues. V3J clonotypes were defined by identical inferred V gene, J gene, and CDR3 amino acid sequence. The percentage overlap between two repertoires was calculated by dividing the number of shared unique clonotypes by the size of the smaller repertoire. Three approaches were used to assess repertoire richness: RTK rarefaction, the Chao1 estimator, and Recon v2.1 estimates of unobserved clonotypes. OLGA was used to compute generation probabilities for all TCRbeta clonotypes that the gDNA method yielded from several donors. TCRdb took over this immuneACCESS table, retaining in-frame rearrangements with V and J assigned. Such tables are incomplete; in checked studies, under half of the missing clones stem from an unresolved V gene, and the remainder is unexplained. V, J and clone size are those of that table, while D and trimming were read from the DNA. Across this sample there are around 1,900,000 clones, with around 93% seen only once. The leading ten clones occupy 1.5% to 2% of the sample.

The CDR3, cysteine through phenylalanine, is 15 amino acids long. Just the 45-base CDR3 DNA is kept, in frame starting at base 1. From a lookup of the germline V gene, CDR1 and CDR2 are LGHNA and YNFKEQ. The V and J ends are trimmed by 5 bases and 0 bases, leaving 11 bases between them. The research as a whole found: Pairwise subsampling indicated that sequencing depth was expected to affect the degree of clonotype sharing among donors. Naive subsets generally had larger estimated clonotype richness than memory subsets did. Higher generation probabilities were observed for clonotypes shared by all four sorted-subset donors than for non-shared clonotypes. The genetic and exposure-history diversity represented was limited by the small number of donors. Sampling was restricted to blood, and TCR repertoires in tissue are likely to differ from TCR repertoires in blood. Sharing across several donors was observed for 4.5% to 6.5% of naive CD4, over 3% of naive CD8, over 2% of memory CD4, and about 0.39% of memory CD8 clonotypes. Incomplete sequencing was indicated by rarefaction of sorted-subset datasets, despite the large sequencing depth.

CD8 naive samples consisted of CD45RO-negative cells that were positively selected for CCR7, yielding a CD45RA+CCR7+ population without TemRA cells. Donors were healthy HIV-negative adults with no recently reported acute infections or vaccinations. All donors were Caucasian adults living in Nashville, Tennessee, USA. After blood collection by leukapheresis, PBMCs were isolated using Ficoll-Histopaque density gradient centrifugation and then cryopreserved in the vapor phase of liquid nitrogen. Analytical flow cytometry was used to check the purity and quantity of each magnetically sorted T cell population. Each sorted fraction had its genomic DNA isolated and then quantified by UV absorbance on a Nanodrop 2000c.

The receptor chain draws on TRBV4-2 and TRBJ1-5; the D segment cannot be called with confidence. Sequencing used naive CD8+ T cells from PBMCs. The cell subset or site label corresponds to: CD45RA+CCR7+. The sequence derives from a man younger than 35 in good health. Some clones in this sample may be carry-over from other donors' samples. The encoded CDR3 is CASSRTSDSNQPQHF. The DNA sequence is TGTGCCAGCAGCAGGACGAGTGATAGCAATCAGCCCCAGCATTTT.